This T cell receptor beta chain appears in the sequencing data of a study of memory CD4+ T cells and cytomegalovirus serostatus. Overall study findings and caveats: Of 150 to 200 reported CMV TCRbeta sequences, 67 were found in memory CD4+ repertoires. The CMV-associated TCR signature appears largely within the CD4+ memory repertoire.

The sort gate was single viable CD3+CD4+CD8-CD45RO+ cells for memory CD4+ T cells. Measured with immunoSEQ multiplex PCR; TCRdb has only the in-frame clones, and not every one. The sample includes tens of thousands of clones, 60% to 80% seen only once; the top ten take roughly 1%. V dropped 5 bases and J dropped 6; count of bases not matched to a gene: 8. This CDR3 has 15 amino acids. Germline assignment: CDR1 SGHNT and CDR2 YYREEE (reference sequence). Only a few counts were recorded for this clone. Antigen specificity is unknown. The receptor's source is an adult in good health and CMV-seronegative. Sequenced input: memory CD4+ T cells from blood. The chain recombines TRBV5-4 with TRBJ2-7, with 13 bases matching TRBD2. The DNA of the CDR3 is TGTGCCAGCAGATCGGGACTAGCGGGGAGAGGCGAGCAGTACTTC. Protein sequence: CASRSGLAGRGEQYF.